This entry describes one T cell receptor (beta chain). Its specificity is not known. These data come from a study of response to subunit inactivated influenza vaccine. Findings of the study overall: Only a handful of new T cells, the authors suggested, are recruited with each seasonal influenza vaccination.

The CDR3 loop spans 15 amino acids. V lost 3 bases and J lost 2, with 11 bases in between. Germline V gene sequence: CDR1 SGHAT, CDR2 FQNNGV. MiXCR was run by TCRdb on the RT-PCR reads, yielding one entry per CDR3 protein. The table shows 500,000 to 600,000 distinct CDR3 sequences, with about 12% occurring only once. The chain employs TRBV11-2 and TRBJ2-1; perhaps TRBD2 as D (6 bases). The material sequenced was PBMCs from blood, taken on the day of vaccination. This clonotype was obtained from a man in his forties or fifties who received an inactivated influenza vaccine. CDR3 sequence (DNA): TGTGCCAGCAGCTTCATGGCGGGACCCTACAATGAGCAGTTCTTC. Amino acid sequence: CASSFMAGPYNEQFF.